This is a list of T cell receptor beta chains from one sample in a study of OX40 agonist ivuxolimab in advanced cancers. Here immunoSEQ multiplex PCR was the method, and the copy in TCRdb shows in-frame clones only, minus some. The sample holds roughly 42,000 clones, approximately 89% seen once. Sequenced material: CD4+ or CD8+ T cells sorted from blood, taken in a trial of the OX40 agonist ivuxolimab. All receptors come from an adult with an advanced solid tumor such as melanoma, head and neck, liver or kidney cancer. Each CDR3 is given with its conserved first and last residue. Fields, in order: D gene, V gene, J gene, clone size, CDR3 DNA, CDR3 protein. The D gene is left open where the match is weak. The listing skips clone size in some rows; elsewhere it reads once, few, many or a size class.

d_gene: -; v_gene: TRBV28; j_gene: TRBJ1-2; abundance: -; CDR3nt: TGTGCCAGCAGTTCTCCAGCGGAACGAGCTAACTATGGCTACACCTTC; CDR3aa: CASSSPAERANYGYTF
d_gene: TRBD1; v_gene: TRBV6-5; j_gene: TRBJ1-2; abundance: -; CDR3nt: TGTGCCAGCAGTCAGGGGGCAATGGGCTACACCTTC; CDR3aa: CASSQGAMGYTF
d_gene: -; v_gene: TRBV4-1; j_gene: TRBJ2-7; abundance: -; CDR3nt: TGCGCCAGCAGCCAAGTGAGGGCGGAAGTTCCGTACTTC; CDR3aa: CASSQVRAEVPYF
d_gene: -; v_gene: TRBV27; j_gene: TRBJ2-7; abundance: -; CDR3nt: TGTGCCAGCAGCCCAGGGGAGACCTACGAGCAGTACTTC; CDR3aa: CASSPGETYEQYF
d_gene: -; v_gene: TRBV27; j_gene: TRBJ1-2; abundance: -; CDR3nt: TGTGCCAGCAGTTTAGAAGGTAACTATGGCTACACCTTC; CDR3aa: CASSLEGNYGYTF
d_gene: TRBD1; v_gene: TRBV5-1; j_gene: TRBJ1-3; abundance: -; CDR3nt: TGCGCCAGCAGCTTGAACCCGGGACAGGGATACTCTGGAAACACCATATATTTT; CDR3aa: CASSLNPGQGYSGNTIYF
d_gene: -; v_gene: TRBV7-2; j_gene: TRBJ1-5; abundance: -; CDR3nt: TGTGCCAGCAGCTTAACGGTTTATAGCAATCAGCCCCAGCATTTT; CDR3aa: CASSLTVYSNQPQHF
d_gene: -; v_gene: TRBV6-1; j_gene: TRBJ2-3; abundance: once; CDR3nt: TGTGCCAGCAGTGACTCACAGGGATCCGCAGATACGCAGTATTTT; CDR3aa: CASSDSQGSADTQYF
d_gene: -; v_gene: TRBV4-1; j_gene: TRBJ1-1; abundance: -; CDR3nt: TGCGCCAGCAGCCAAGTAGGGGAAGGGACTGAAGCTTTCTTT; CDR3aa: CASSQVGEGTEAFF
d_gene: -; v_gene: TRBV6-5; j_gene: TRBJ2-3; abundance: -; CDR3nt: TGTGCCAGCAGATTTCGGGGGGCCTCCCCAGATACGCAGTATTTT; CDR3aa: CASRFRGASPDTQYF
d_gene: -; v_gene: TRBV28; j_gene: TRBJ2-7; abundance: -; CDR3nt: TGTGCCAGCAGTTTAGAATCAACCTACGAGCAGTACTTC; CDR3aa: CASSLESTYEQYF
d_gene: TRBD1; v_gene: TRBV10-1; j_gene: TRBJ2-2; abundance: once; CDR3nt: TGCGCCAGCAGCGCCGGGACAGGGGGCAGGAACACCGGGGAGCTGTTTTTT; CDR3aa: CASSAGTGGRNTGELFF
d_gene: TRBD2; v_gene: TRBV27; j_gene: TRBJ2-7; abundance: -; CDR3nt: TGTGCCAGCAGTTTCGGGACTAGCTCCTACGAGCAGTACTTC; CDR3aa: CASSFGTSSYEQYF
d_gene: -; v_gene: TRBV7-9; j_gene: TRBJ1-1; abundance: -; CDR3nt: TGTGCCAGCGGGCAACTGGGAGGGGCTGGCACTGAAGCTTTCTTT; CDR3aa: CASGQLGGAGTEAFF
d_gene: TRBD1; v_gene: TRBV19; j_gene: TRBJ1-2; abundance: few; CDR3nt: TGTGCCAGCGACCCCGGGACAGGGTATCCTCATGGCTACACCTTC; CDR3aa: CASDPGTGYPHGYTF
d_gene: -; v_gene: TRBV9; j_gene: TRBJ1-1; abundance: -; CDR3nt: TGTGCCAGCAGCCCCAGGCTACAAGGCACTGAAGCTTTCTTT; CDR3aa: CASSPRLQGTEAFF
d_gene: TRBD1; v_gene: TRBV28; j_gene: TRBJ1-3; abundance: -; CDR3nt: TGTGCCAGCAGTTTCCGGACAGGGGCTCCCCTTCACTCTGGAAACACCATATATTTT; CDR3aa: CASSFRTGAPLHSGNTIYF
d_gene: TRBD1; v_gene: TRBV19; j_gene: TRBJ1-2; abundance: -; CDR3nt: TGTGCCATTCCGGACAGGGCCTATGGCTACACCTTC; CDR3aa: CAIPDRAYGYTF
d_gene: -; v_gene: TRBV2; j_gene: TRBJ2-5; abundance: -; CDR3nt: TGTGCCAGCTGTTGGGATTGGGAGACCCAGTACTTC; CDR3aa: CASCWDWETQYF
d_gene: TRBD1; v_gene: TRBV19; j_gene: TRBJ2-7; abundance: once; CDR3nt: TGTGCCAGTAGTATCGGACAGGGGGTTCCGGGAATCTACGAGCAGTACTTC; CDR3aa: CASSIGQGVPGIYEQYF
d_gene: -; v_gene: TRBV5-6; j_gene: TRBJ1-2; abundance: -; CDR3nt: TGTGCCAGCACCCTGACCACAGGGTCCTATGGCTACACCTTC; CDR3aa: CASTLTTGSYGYTF
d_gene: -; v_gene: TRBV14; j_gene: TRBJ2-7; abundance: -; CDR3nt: TGTGCCAGCAGCCAAGATTCATGGTCTGTGGGGGCCCCCTACGAGCAGTACTTC; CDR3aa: CASSQDSWSVGAPYEQYF
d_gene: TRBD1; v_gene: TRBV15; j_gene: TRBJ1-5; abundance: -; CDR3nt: TGTGCCACCAGCCTGGACAGGGGATACAATCAGCCCCAGCATTTT; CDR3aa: CATSLDRGYNQPQHF
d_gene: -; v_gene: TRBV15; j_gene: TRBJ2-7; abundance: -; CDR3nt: TGTGCCACCAGCAGTGGGGTGGTCTCCTACGAGCAGTACTTC; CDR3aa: CATSSGVVSYEQYF